Presented here are 30 T cell receptor beta chains from one specimen sequenced in a study of T-cell memory formation after mild COVID-19. TCRdb reprocessed the 5' RACE reads via MiXCR and lists one record per CDR3 protein. The sample comprises roughly 350,000 distinct CDR3 sequences, around 21% of which are singletons, and around an eighth rests with the top ten. The sequenced sample was PBMCs or a T cell subset sorted from them (not recorded which). All receptors come from an adult woman who had mild COVID-19 (a few samples of this study predate the infection). Cell type and time point are not known.

The J gene is TRBJ2-1, the V gene TRBV11-3; 9 bases are shared with TRBD2. CDR1 SGHNT and CDR2 YENEEA come from the germline V gene. V trimming: 4 bases; J trimming: 5 bases; junction bases outside the gene matches: 9. This CDR3 region has 16 residues. DNA of the CDR3: TGTGCCAGCAGCTCACGTAGCGGGAGATTAAACAATGAGCAGTTCTTC. Translation gives CASSSRSGRLNNEQFF.

This clonotype appeared a few times. This sequence joins TRBV12-3 or TRBV12-4 and TRBJ2-1; a possible D gene is TRBD2 (6 bases). The germline V and J ends were trimmed by 5 bases and 1 base, with 9 bases remaining between them. This CDR3 has 14 amino acids. The CDR3 region is CASSRLESYNEQFF. For the CDR3, the DNA is TGTGCCAGCAGTAGACTAGAATCCTACAATGAGCAGTTCTTC.

V usage is TRBV5-1 and J usage is TRBJ1-2; D unclear. This CDR3 spans 13 amino acids. From germline, CDR1 is SGHRS and CDR2 YFSETQ. The V and J ends lost 0 bases and 6 bases respectively, with 9 bases between them. As DNA, the CDR3 is TGCGCCAGCAGCTTGGTTGCATCTCATGGCTACACCTTC. It encodes CASSLVASHGYTF.

In its sample, this clonotype was seen a few times. The rearrangement joins TRBV10-3 to TRBJ2-7; D remains ambiguous. Trimming cost V 7 bases and J 4 bases, with 2 bases left between them. Germline CDR1 is ENHRY and CDR2 is SYGVKD. This CDR3 has 9 amino acids. CDR3 amino acids: CAITYEQYF. The CDR3 bases are TGTGCCATCACTTACGAGCAGTACTTC.

This clonotype has only a few counts. DNA of the CDR3: TGTGCCAGCTCACTCGTCATGAACACTGAAGCTTTCTTT. Residues: CASSLVMNTEAFF. The J gene is TRBJ1-1, the V gene TRBV7-2; unclear D gene. The CDR3 length is 13 residues. Germline V gives CDR1 SGHTA, CDR2 FQGNSA. Trimming stripped 8 bases from V and 0 bases from J, with 10 bases between.

The chain joins TRBV5-1 to TRBJ2-7; 12 bases fit TRBD1. This CDR3 spans 15 amino acids. V shed 4 bases, J shed 4 bases, and the junction held 6 bases outside the gene matches. Looked up from germline, CDR1 is SGHRS and CDR2 is YFSETQ. The CDR3 loop reads CASSVGTGGSYEQYF. The DNA for the CDR3 is TGCGCCAGCAGCGTAGGGACAGGGGGCTCATACGAGCAGTACTTC.

This clonotype was picked up a small number of times. The rearrangement uses TRBV19 and TRBJ2-1, with D tentatively TRBD2 (5 bases). The germline V and J ends were trimmed by 2 bases and 3 bases, with 8 bases remaining between them. This CDR3 spans 14 amino acids. CDR1 and CDR2 from the germline V gene are LNHDA and SQIVND (reference sequence). DNA of the CDR3: TGTGCCAGTAGTATAAGCGGCGTCTACAATGAGCAGTTCTTC. It yields the protein CASSISGVYNEQFF.

This clonotype was seen once. The V and J genes are TRBV3-1 and TRBJ2-3; perhaps TRBD2 as D (7 bases). V was shortened by 1 base and J by 4 bases, with 18 bases between the two germline ends. Germline values: CDR1 LGHDT, CDR2 YNNKEL (reference sequence). The length of the CDR3 is 17 residues. This CDR3 is CASSQGLVGGLADTQYF. CDR3 nucleotide sequence: TGTGCCAGCAGCCAAGGTCTAGTGGGGGGGCTGGCAGATACGCAGTATTTT.

The V and J genes are TRBV9 and TRBJ1-4, with a tentative D call TRBD1 (6 bases). Germline V gene sequence: CDR1 SGDLS, CDR2 YYNGEE. The V end lost 3 bases, the J end lost 8 bases, and 20 bases lay between the germline ends. The CDR3 totals 16 residues. The CDR3 sequence is CASSGGSGDPSEKLFF. The CDR3 DNA reads TGTGCCAGCAGCGGCGGGTCAGGGGATCCTAGCGAAAAACTGTTTTTT.

This clonotype has just a few counts. V gene TRBV21-1 combines with J gene TRBJ2-7; no DNA check was done on the table's D call, TRBD1. TRBV21-1 is a known pseudogene. This CDR3 is built from 16 residues. CDR3 in DNA: TGTGCCAGCAGCAACCCCGTCGACAGGGGGCGATACGAGCAGTACTTC. It translates to CASSNPVDRGRYEQYF.

The V and J genes are TRBV5-1 and TRBJ1-2, with 7 bases aligning to TRBD1. The CDR3 runs to 14 residues. V shed 4 bases and J 4 bases; nucleotides not matched to a gene: 7. CDR1 is SGHRS, CDR2 YFSETQ, per germline. In nucleotides, the CDR3 is TGCGCCAGCAGCCCCTTGACAGGGACCTATGGCTACACCTTC. Translated, it gives CASSPLTGTYGYTF. The whole variable domain, filled in from reference TRBV5-1 and TRBJ1-2, reads KAGVTQTPRYLIKTRGQQVTLSCSPISGHRSVSWYQQTPGQGLQFLFEYFSETQRNKGNFPGRFSGRQFSNSRSEMNVSTLELGDSALYLCASSPLTGTYGYTFGSGTRLTVV.

The chain carries TRBV28 and TRBJ1-5; D remains unclear. The CDR3 has 13 amino acids. Trimming cost V 7 bases and J 0 bases, with 7 bases left between them. Germline V gene sequence: CDR1 MDHEN, CDR2 SYDVKM. The CDR3 loop reads CASTSTSNQPQHF. The CDR3 bases are TGTGCCAGCACTAGTACTAGCAATCAGCCCCAGCATTTT.

There are a few counts of this clonotype. This sequence joins TRBV11-2 and TRBJ2-5, with 10 bases identical to TRBD1. V lost 5 bases and J lost 5; bases outside the gene matches: 11. Germline CDR1 and CDR2: SGHAT and FQNNGV. There are 16 residues in the CDR3. The CDR3 DNA sequence: TGTGCCAGCAGCCCTGGGACAGGGGCGGTTGTGGAGACCCAGTACTTC. It specifies CASSPGTGAVVETQYF.

This rearrangement joins TRBV9 to TRBJ2-1, with no clear D. Looked up from germline, CDR1 is SGDLS and CDR2 is YYNGEE. Trimming stripped 4 bases from V and 7 bases from J, with 6 bases between. The CDR3 extends over 11 amino acids. The CDR3 is CASSTPNEQFF. The CDR3 coding sequence is TGTGCCAGCAGCACCCCGAATGAGCAGTTCTTC.

The V gene is TRBV11-2, the J gene TRBJ2-7; TRBD2 might be the D (7 bases). Germline CDR1 and CDR2: SGHAT and FQNNGV. Trimming shortened V by 1 base and J by 0 bases, and 13 bases separated the two germline ends. The CDR3 has 16 amino acids. The CDR3 DNA sequence: TGTGCCAGCAGCTTAGTCCGGGGGGCCCACTCCTACGAGCAGTACTTC. Amino acid sequence: CASSLVRGAHSYEQYF.

This clonotype was recorded a few times. The chain has TRBV7-2 and TRBJ1-1; D is perhaps TRBD1 (5 bases). CDR3 length: 17 amino acids. From germline, CDR1 is SGHTA and CDR2 FQGNSA. Between the trimmed V and J ends, which lost 0 bases and 0 bases, there was a span of 14 bases. The CDR3 sequence is CASSLAGGNTMNTEAFF. CDR3 nucleotide sequence: TGTGCCAGCAGCTTAGCGGGGGGGAACACAATGAACACTGAAGCTTTCTTT.

In this sample, this clonotype turned up a few times. The V call is TRBV5-1, the J call TRBJ2-3; D not resolved. The V end was cut by 4 bases, the J end by 1 base, with 10 bases between. CDR1 is SGHRS and CDR2 is YFSETQ in the germline V gene. The CDR3 runs 14 residues. The CDR3 spells CASSPNAGTDTQYF. The CDR3 DNA sequence: TGCGCCAGCAGCCCCAACGCAGGCACAGATACGCAGTATTTT.

CDR3 DNA: TGTGCCAGCAGTGAATCGGGGATGGTAAGCAATCAGCCCCAGCATTTT. Protein: CASSESGMVSNQPQHF. The chain couples TRBV6-1 to TRBJ1-5, with D hard to call. The V end was cut by 2 bases, the J end by 1 base, with 12 bases between. Germline V CDR1 and CDR2: MNHNS, SASEGT. CDR3 length: 16 residues.

This clonotype was seen a few times. The chain is built from TRBV7-2 and TRBJ1-5, with 7 nucleotides matching TRBD1. Germline assignment: CDR1 SGHTA and CDR2 FQGNSA. CDR3 size: 17 residues. Trimming cost V 1 base and J 0 bases; bases outside gene matches: 6. The CDR3 loop is CASSLDRTGYSNQPQHF. The CDR3, as DNA: TGTGCCAGCAGCTTAGACCGGACAGGTTATAGCAATCAGCCCCAGCATTTT. Based on the CDR3 plus reference TRBV7-2 and TRBJ1-5, the full variable domain is GAGVSQSPSNKVTEKGKDVELRCDPISGHTALYWYRQSLGQGLEFLIYFQGNSAPDKSGLPSDRFSAERTGGSVSTLTIQRTQQEDSAVYLCASSLDRTGYSNQPQHFGDGTRLSIL.

In its sample, this clonotype was seen a few times. The chain uses TRBV12-3 or TRBV12-4 and TRBJ1-2; D is unresolved. The CDR3 totals 14 residues. Deletions cut 6 bases from V and 2 bases from J, with 13 bases between. CDR3 nucleotides: TGTGCCAGCAGCCCCGCAGGAAGGAACTATGGCTACACCTTC. Translated: CASSPAGRNYGYTF.

This clonotype turned up a few times. This chain connects TRBV2 to TRBJ2-1, with D perhaps assigned TRBD1 or TRBD2 (5 bases each). From germline, CDR1 is SNHLY and CDR2 FYNNEI. CDR3 length: 16 residues. V lost 5 bases and J lost 5, with 19 bases in between. The CDR3 DNA follows: TGTGCCAGCAGTCCCGGGACCCCCGCGGTTAACAATGAGCAGTTCTTC. Its protein is CASSPGTPAVNNEQFF.

This clonotype was counted between two and nine times. The chain employs TRBV12-3 or TRBV12-4 and TRBJ1-5; D gene unclear. CDR3 length: 15 amino acids. V was pared by 4 bases and J by 0 bases, with 10 bases between. The CDR3 sequence is CASSYSPYSNQPQHF. In DNA, the CDR3 is TGTGCCAGCAGTTACAGTCCCTATAGCAATCAGCCCCAGCATTTT.

V and J are TRBV27 and TRBJ1-2; D is unresolved. V lost 6 bases and J 5 bases, leaving 16 bases between the germline ends. The CDR3 sequence is 14 residues long. Looked up from germline, CDR1 is MNHEY and CDR2 is SMNVEV (reference sequence). The CDR3, as DNA: TGTGCCAGCAGCCGCATGGAAACTCGATATGGCTACACCTTC. This gives the protein CASSRMETRYGYTF.

The chain carries TRBV7-2 and TRBJ2-3; tentative D call: TRBD2 (7 bases). Trimming cost V 3 bases and J 2 bases, with 12 bases left between them. The V gene's germline CDR1 is SGHTA and CDR2 FQGNSA. The CDR3 sequence is 15 residues long. The CDR3 loop is CASSFGGGPTDTQYF. The CDR3 coding sequence is TGTGCCAGCAGCTTTGGCGGGGGCCCCACAGATACGCAGTATTTT.

This clonotype was seen a handful of times. The V call is TRBV5-5, the J call TRBJ1-1; 12 bases agree with TRBD1. The trim removed 2 bases at V and 3 bases at J, leaving 8 bases unmatched. The CDR3 extends over 17 amino acids. Germline values: CDR1 SGHKS, CDR2 YYEKEE (reference sequence). In nucleotides, the CDR3 is TGTGCCAGCAGCTTTTGGGACAGGGGGCCGAGGGACACTGAAGCTTTCTTT. It yields the protein CASSFWDRGPRDTEAFF.

The J gene is TRBJ1-6, the V gene TRBV12-3 or TRBV12-4; D is possibly TRBD1 (5 bases). CDR3 length: 15 amino acids. V lost 1 base, J lost 4 bases, and 8 bases lay in between. CDR3 sequence: CASSLGGSYNSPLHF. The CDR3 DNA is TGTGCCAGCAGTTTAGGGGGGTCTTATAATTCACCCCTCCACTTT.

This clonotype has more than one count but fewer than ten. This sequence joins TRBV30 and TRBJ2-1; no clear D. CDR3 size: 14 residues. Trimming left V 2 bases short and J 0 bases short, with 8 bases between. Germline V gene sequence: CDR1 GTSNPN, CDR2 SVGIG (reference sequence). CDR3 residues: CAWSKESSYNEQFF. CDR3 sequence (DNA): TGTGCCTGGAGTAAGGAGAGCTCCTACAATGAGCAGTTCTTC.

CDR3 nucleotide sequence: TGTGCCAGCAGTACGGACAGGGCTTACGAGCAGTACTTC. Translated, it gives CASSTDRAYEQYF. The chain uses TRBV12-3 or TRBV12-4 and TRBJ2-7, with 8 bases matching TRBD1. J gave up 4 bases and V 5 bases, and 4 bases lay outside the gene matches. This CDR3 contains 13 residues.

The chain has TRBV30 and TRBJ1-2, with D tentatively TRBD1 (6 bases). The CDR3 covers 13 residues. V lost 7 bases and J 3 bases, leaving 15 bases between the germline ends. CDR1 and CDR2 from the germline V gene are GTSNPN and SVGIG (reference sequence). The chain's CDR3 is CASQGSVYYGYTF. CDR3 nucleotide sequence: TGTGCCTCACAGGGTAGCGTGTACTATGGCTACACCTTC.

This clonotype has just a few counts. The chain has TRBV25-1 and TRBJ2-3; 10 bases line up with TRBD2. After removal of 4 bases from V and 0 bases from J, the junction contained 7 bases not matched to a gene. The germline V gene encodes CDR1 MGHDK and CDR2 SYGVNS. The CDR3 contains 17 residues. CDR3 coding DNA: TGTGCCAGCAGTGCGAGCGGGGGGGTCACTAGCACAGATACGCAGTATTTT. Residues: CASSASGGVTSTDTQYF.